Below are 11 T cell receptor beta chains sequenced from a single sample in a study of long-term antiretroviral therapy in people with HIV. The assay used was immunoSEQ (version v3.0), run at survey level. The method was immunoSEQ multiplex PCR; TCRdb's version includes in-frame clones alone and lacks a portion of them. The sample lists approximately 29,000 clones; approximately 88% were seen once. This specimen consisted of unsorted PBMCs, obtained 0.5 years after starting antiretroviral therapy. These receptors all come from a woman aged 18-35 years with HIV.

The rearrangement links TRBV6-1 to TRBJ1-5; D is unclear. Trimming cost V 6 bases and J 6 bases, with 18 bases left between them. The CDR3 runs to 15 residues. Germline V CDR1 and CDR2: MNHNS, SASEGT. CDR3 sequence: CASSLTTLTGQPQHF. CDR3 sequence (DNA): TGTGCCAGCAGCCTGACAACCCTGACGGGTCAGCCCCAGCATTTT.

V is TRBV28 and J is TRBJ2-7; 9 bases are a match to TRBD1. V was pared by 6 bases and J by 4 bases, with 7 bases of the junction left unmatched. Per the germline V gene, CDR1 is MDHEN and CDR2 is SYDVKM. The CDR3 is 14 amino acids. CDR3 in DNA: TGTGCCAGCAGAGGAACAGGGGGCGGGTACGAGCAGTACTTC. Residues: CASRGTGGGYEQYF. Full variable domain (rest looked up from reference TRBV28 and TRBJ2-7): DVKVTQSSRYLVKRTGEKVFLECVQDMDHENMFWYRQDPGLGLRLIYFSYDVKMKEKGDIPEGYSVSREKKERFSLILESASTNQTSMYLCASRGTGGGYEQYFGPGTRLTVT.

This rearrangement joins TRBV7-2 to TRBJ1-5; D may be TRBD1 (5 bases). V was cut by 2 bases and J by 4 bases, with 24 bases left in between. There are 19 residues in the CDR3. In germline, CDR1 is SGHTA, CDR2 FQGNSA. The CDR3 region is CASSLRGGRDAAQNQPQHF. The CDR3 nucleotides read TGTGCCAGCAGCTTAAGGGGTGGAAGGGACGCCGCCCAAAATCAGCCCCAGCATTTT.

The J gene is TRBJ2-7, the V gene TRBV5-1, with TRBD1 as a possible D gene (6 bases). From germline, CDR1 is SGHRS and CDR2 YFSETQ. V lost 1 base and J 6 bases, leaving 29 bases between the germline ends. The CDR3 is 19 residues long. The CDR3: CASSLWSRDHGQGRPEQYF. The CDR3 DNA is TGCGCCAGCAGCTTGTGGTCGAGGGATCATGGGCAGGGGCGACCCGAGCAGTACTTC.

The chain has TRBV19 and TRBJ2-1; D remains unclear. This CDR3 is built from 14 residues. Germline CDR1 reads LNHDA; CDR2 reads SQIVND (reference sequence). The V end was cut by 10 bases, the J end by 0 bases, with 13 bases between. CDR3 region: CATGQVSSYNEQFF. The CDR3 nucleotides read TGTGCCACTGGGCAGGTGAGCTCCTACAATGAGCAGTTCTTC.

V and J are TRBV7-8 and TRBJ1-3; D uncertain. CDR1 is SGHVS, CDR2 FQNEAQ, per germline. The CDR3 runs 15 residues. The V and J ends lost 1 base and 2 bases respectively, with 9 bases between them. The CDR3 coding sequence is TGTGCCAGCAGCTTAGAAAGGATTACTGGAAACACCATATATTTT. Its translation is CASSLERITGNTIYF.

V usage is TRBV6-5 and J usage is TRBJ2-3; TRBD2 aligns across 7 bases. V lost 4 bases and J lost 6; bases outside the gene matches: 7. Germline V gene data show CDR1 as MNHEY and CDR2 as SVGAGI. The length of the CDR3 is 14 residues. The DNA of the CDR3 is TGTGCCAGCAGTTTTGGGACTATACCGGATACGCAGTATTTT. Protein sequence: CASSFGTIPDTQYF.

The chain employs TRBV27 and TRBJ2-5; 9 bases agree with TRBD1. Germline V gives CDR1 MNHEY, CDR2 SMNVEV (reference sequence). V gave up 7 bases and J gave up 3 bases; unmatched junction bases: 3. The CDR3 is made up of 13 amino acids. The CDR3 DNA reads TGTGCCAGCAAGAGGACAGGGGAAGAGACCCAGTACTTC. It yields the protein CASKRTGEETQYF.

The CDR3 spells CASSQGTGSNEKLFF. The CDR3 region has the DNA TGCGCCAGCAGCCAGGGGACAGGGTCTAATGAAAAACTGTTTTTT. V gene TRBV4-3 combines with J gene TRBJ1-4; the match to TRBD1 covers 9 bases. Trimming at V came to 3 bases and at J to 3 bases, leaving 2 bases not matched to a gene. CDR3 length: 15 residues. CDR1 LGHNA and CDR2 YSLEER come from the germline V gene.

The rearrangement uses TRBV6-5 and TRBJ1-1; D possibly corresponds to TRBD1 (5 bases). V dropped 2 bases and J dropped 7 bases, with 17 bases sitting between them. Germline-derived CDR1 and CDR2 are MNHEY and SVGAGI. This CDR3 spans 15 amino acids. For the CDR3, the DNA is TGTGCCAGCAGTTACGAATTAACAGGAGTCGGTGAAGCTTTCTTT. Translation gives CASSYELTGVGEAFF.

The genes are TRBV5-6 and TRBJ2-7; 8 bases line up with TRBD2. The CDR3 consists of 15 residues. Germline CDR1 and CDR2: SGHDT and YYEEEE. After removal of 2 bases from V and 4 bases from J, the junction contained 8 bases not matched to a gene. CDR3 loop: CASSFVGGGNYEQYF. The CDR3, as DNA: TGTGCCAGCAGCTTTGTGGGCGGGGGGAATTACGAGCAGTACTTC.